Below, 10 T cell receptor beta chains from the same sample are listed, as sequenced in a study of CD8+ T cells in alopecia areata. Sequencing relied on a cDNA template that was reverse transcribed from extracted RNA. Generated by immunoSEQ multiplex PCR, the TCRdb table keeps only in-frame clones and is missing some. The table shows about 200,000 clones, with 64% occurring only once. Treatment denoted: oral pan-JAK inhibitor, 5-10 mg twice daily. The source was CD4+ T cells sorted from blood, collected at week 4, from a patient treated with tofacitinib. All receptors derive from a human donor with alopecia areata.

This clone was seen a handful of times. The chain recombines TRBV23-1 with TRBJ1-6; 10 positions match TRBD1. TRBV23-1 is known as an ORF, though its function is uncertain. This CDR3 comprises 14 residues. With 4 bases clipped from V and 11 bases from J, the junction kept 5 bases outside the gene matches. CDR3 sequence reads: CASSLRTGGPPLHF. In nucleotides, the CDR3 is TGCGCCAGCAGTCTTCGGACAGGGGGACCACCCCTCCACTTT.

In nucleotides, the CDR3 is TGTGCCAGCAGCTTCTGGACAGGGCGTGAAAAACTGTTTTTT. Protein sequence: CASSFWTGREKLFF. The chain links TRBV11-2 to TRBJ1-4, with 8 bases identical to TRBD1. The CDR3 is 14 amino acids. J lost 7 bases, V lost 3 bases, and 4 bases had no gene match. Germline assignment: CDR1 SGHAT and CDR2 FQNNGV.

V usage is TRBV2 and J usage is TRBJ1-2; a weak D match, TRBD1 (5 bases). V was cut by 6 bases and J by 6 bases, with 14 bases left in between. The length of the CDR3 is 13 residues. CDR1 is SNHLY, CDR2 FYNNEI, per germline. The CDR3 region has the DNA TGTGCCAGCAGCGCGGCAGGGATCGATGGCTACACCTTC. Translated, it gives CASSAAGIDGYTF.

The V call is TRBV9, the J call TRBJ2-2, with unresolved D. V dropped 4 bases and J dropped 5 bases, with 18 bases sitting between them. The germline CDR1 and CDR2 sequences are SGDLS and YYNGEE. The CDR3 has 16 residues. This CDR3 is CASSSSTRVDTGELFF. CDR3 nucleotide sequence: TGTGCCAGCAGCTCATCGACCCGGGTCGATACCGGGGAGCTGTTTTTT.

This clone was recorded a few times. The rearrangement uses TRBV29-1 and TRBJ1-6; D remains unclear. This CDR3 comprises 14 residues. The ends were cut back, 2 bases at V and 7 bases at J, with 12 bases in the middle. CDR1 is SQVTM, CDR2 ANQGSEA, per germline. CDR3 nucleotides: TGCAGCGTTGAAATAGAGGGAGGGAATTCACCCCTCCACTTT. Translated, it gives CSVEIEGGNSPLHF.

The gene calls are TRBV11-2 and TRBJ2-3; possible D gene TRBD2, 5 bases. Germline V gene lookup returns CDR1 SGHAT and CDR2 FQNNGV. Trimming removed 5 bases from V and 3 bases from J, with 18 bases in between. The CDR3 runs 16 residues. CDR3 coding DNA: TGTGCCAGCAGCCCCGGACTGACCGGCGCGACAGATACGCAGTATTTT. Protein product: CASSPGLTGATDTQYF.

The chain recombines TRBV15 with TRBJ2-6; D unresolved. V was pared by 3 bases and J by 0 bases, with 6 bases between. The CDR3 runs 15 residues. The germline gives CDR1 LNHNV, CDR2 YYDKDF (reference sequence). DNA for the CDR3: TGTGCCACCAGCAGCACAGCCTCTGGGGCCAACGTCCTGACTTTC. Its translation is CATSSTASGANVLTF. The whole variable domain, remainder taken from reference TRBV15 and TRBJ2-6, is DAMVIQNPRYQVTQFGKPVTLSCSQTLNHNVMYWYQQKSSQAPKLLFHYYDKDFNNEADTPDNFQSRRPNTSFCFLDIRSPGLGDTAMYLCATSSTASGANVLTFGAGSRLTVL.

The sample holds a few counts of this clone. This rearrangement joins TRBV4-1 to TRBJ2-1, with 8 bases that match TRBD2. Germline V gene data show CDR1 as MGHRA and CDR2 as YSYEKL. This CDR3 is built from 16 residues. V gave up 0 bases and J gave up 3 bases; unmatched junction bases: 4. CDR3 nucleotides: TGCGCCAGCAGCCAAGAACTAGCGGCCTTCTACAATGAGCAGTTCTTC. Protein product: CASSQELAAFYNEQFF.

This chain uses TRBV5-4 with TRBJ2-5; TRBD1 agrees at 9 bases. This CDR3 is 15 amino acids long. CDR1 is SGHNT and CDR2 is YYREEE in the germline V gene (reference sequence). V was clipped by 3 bases and J by 5 bases; unmatched bases: 8. As DNA, the CDR3 is TGTGCCAGCAGCTCACCGACAGGGGGTCGGGAGACCCAGTACTTC. It encodes CASSSPTGGRETQYF.

The CDR3 protein is CASSSYRGRTGELFF. In DNA form, the CDR3 reads TGTGCCAGCAGTTCGTACAGGGGCCGCACCGGGGAGCTGTTTTTT. The chain is built from TRBV27 and TRBJ2-2; 7 nucleotides align to TRBD1. Germline values: CDR1 MNHEY, CDR2 SMNVEV (reference sequence). V lost 4 bases and J lost 4; bases outside the gene matches: 6. This CDR3 has 15 amino acids.